The 5 T cell receptor beta chains reported below all come from one sample, sequenced in a study of beta chain features in type 1 diabetes. Notes on the study in general: When Type 1 diabetes patients were examined, their TCRB CDR3s proved moderately but significantly shorter in all four CD4+ subsets.

Expressed TCRB transcripts were sequenced because the entire RNA isolate underwent reverse transcription. The data were produced by immunoSEQ multiplex PCR, yet TCRdb's version contains in-frame clones alone and is incomplete. Seen here are over 200,000 clones, approximately 11% observed once, and the top ten hold around 0.017%. These TCRs' antigens remain unknown. Sequencing was done on a sample of naive CD4+ T cells from blood. These receptors were taken from a man in his thirties or forties with type 1 diabetes.

The chain uses TRBV7-2 and TRBJ2-7; 7 bases align to TRBD1. This CDR3 region has 13 residues. V shed 5 bases and J 3 bases; nucleotides not matched to a gene: 4. Germline-derived CDR1 and CDR2 are SGHTA and FQGNSA. In DNA form, the CDR3 reads TGTGCCAGCAGCCCAGGACAGGTCTACGAGCAGTACTTC. Translating gives CASSPGQVYEQYF. The full variable domain, with the rest looked up from reference TRBV7-2 and TRBJ2-7, is GAGVSQSPSNKVTEKGKDVELRCDPISGHTALYWYRQSLGQGLEFLIYFQGNSAPDKSGLPSDRFSAERTGGSVSTLTIQRTQQEDSAVYLCASSPGQVYEQYFGPGTRLTVT.

This clone has just a few counts. This sequence joins TRBV29-1 and TRBJ2-3, with D perhaps TRBD2 (6 bases). The ends were cut back, 8 bases at V and 2 bases at J, with 23 bases in the middle. Germline loops: CDR1 SQVTM, CDR2 ANQGSEA. The CDR3 runs to 16 residues. DNA of the CDR3: TGCAGCACCAAGAGGGGCGGGGACCTCATCACAGATACGCAGTATTTT. Residues: CSTKRGGDLITDTQYF.

This chain uses TRBV5-1 with TRBJ2-1; 8 bases fit TRBD1. The V and J ends lost 3 bases and 3 bases, in that order; junction bases with no gene match: 8. The CDR3 runs 16 residues. The germline gives CDR1 SGHRS, CDR2 YFSETQ. CDR3 DNA sequence: TGCGCCAGCAGCTCATGGACAGGGAAAAACTACAATGAGCAGTTCTTC. Protein sequence: CASSSWTGKNYNEQFF.

The gene calls are TRBV6-5 and TRBJ2-7, with 7 bases that match TRBD1. Germline CDR1 reads MNHEY; CDR2 reads SVGAGI. The CDR3 runs 14 residues. The ends lost 6 bases at V and 2 bases at J; junction bases unmatched: 7. For the CDR3, the DNA is TGTGCCAGCAGCCGGGACAGCGTCACCTACGAGCAGTACTTC. Its translation: CASSRDSVTYEQYF.

This clone was recorded a few times. The chain couples TRBV4-2 to TRBJ1-2; D remains unclear. V was pared by 6 bases and J by 6 bases, with 14 bases between. The CDR3 extends over 13 amino acids. Germline V CDR1 and CDR2: LGHNA, YNFKEQ. DNA for the CDR3: TGTGCCAGCAGTCAATTAGTCCCAAATGGCTACACCTTC. Translation: CASSQLVPNGYTF.